This TCR beta chain was profiled in a study of blood T cell repertoires in COVID-19. Study information: The analysed material was cDNA or gDNA that came from T cells, B-cell-depleted T cells, or PBMCs.

This clone is a singleton in its sample. Germline V CDR1 and CDR2: WSHSY, SAAADI. CDR3 size: 16 residues. Trimming at V came to 4 bases and at J to 5 bases, leaving 11 bases not matched to a gene. In the study's own analysis: Cell counts per sample came from amplifying reference gene primers. TCRdb keeps only in-frame clones here, not all; method: immunoSEQ multiplex PCR. V, J and clone size derive from that table, while D and trimming were established from the DNA sequence. The table records approximately 140,000 clones, around nine tenths of them present only once. Participants reported their clinical history, and cohort assignment relied on those reports.

This sequence joins TRBV10-2 and TRBJ2-5; 9 bases fit TRBD2. The sequence came from a woman in her 30s with acute COVID-19. Input material: PBMCs or T cells enriched from blood (not recorded which). The chain's CDR3 is CASSGPSGTGQETQYF. The CDR3 region has the DNA TGCGCCAGCAGTGGGCCTAGCGGGACCGGGCAGGAGACCCAGTACTTC.